This TCR beta chain was profiled in a study of cytomegalovirus exposure and HLA in healthy donors. Study background: In a later analysis, the 120 or so validation repertoires were reported to have used the same platform as the approximately 700 first-cohort repertoires.

Overall study results and limits: In vitro work confirmed that three CMV-associated chains recognize CMV antigens.

The count of this clone is one. Its cognate antigen is unknown. V lost 6 bases and J lost 4, with 13 bases in between. Germline CDR1 is MDHEN and CDR2 is SYDVKM. The CDR3 runs 14 residues. Profiling relied on immunoSEQ multiplex PCR, and the TCRdb table lists in-frame clones only, not all of them. The sample includes over 100,000 clones, 89% seen only once; the top ten take about 3%. Separation from the approximately 660-subject first cohort characterized the roughly 120-subject validation cohort, to which the donors belonged. The chain recombines TRBV28 with TRBJ1-5; D possibly corresponds to TRBD1 (5 bases). Source material: PBMCs. The origin of this receptor is a man in his thirties or forties in good health and CMV-seronegative. The CDR3 here is CASSRDGGNQPQHF. CDR3 nucleotides: TGTGCCAGCAGCCGGGACGGGGGGAATCAGCCCCAGCATTTT. The full variable domain, rest sourced from reference TRBV28 and TRBJ1-5, is DVKVTQSSRYLVKRTGEKVFLECVQDMDHENMFWYRQDPGLGLRLIYFSYDVKMKEKGDIPEGYSVSREKKERFSLILESASTNQTSMYLCASSRDGGNQPQHFGDGTRLSIL.